This TCR beta chain was recorded in a study of T cells in women clearing cervical HPV infection. The table came from immunoSEQ multiplex PCR; TCRdb's copy has only in-frame clones and leaves some out. The sample totals 40,000 to 55,000 clones. The receptor was isolated from a woman aged 18-70 years with a cervical HPV16 infection that either progressed to CIN3+ or cleared (not recorded which). Sequencing input: blood buffy coat.

CDR3 DNA (partial): TGCGCCAGCAGCTTGGACGGGTTCAGCACAGATACG. It encodes CASSLDGFSTDT. The full CDR3 reads CASSLDGFSTDTQYF. V and J are TRBV5-1 and TRBJ2-3; D is ambiguous. The read terminates 3 residues ahead of where the CDR3 ends, so the germline J gene completes it. V dropped 0 bases and J dropped 0 bases, with 8 bases sitting between them. This CDR3 has 15 residues. Looked up from germline, CDR1 is SGHRS and CDR2 is YFSETQ.